The T cell receptor beta chain described here comes from a study of T cell responses to AZD1222 COVID-19 vaccine. Assay: immunoSEQ multiplex PCR; the TCRdb copy retains only in-frame clones and omits some. The sample lists tens of thousands of clones; nearly 90% were seen once. A remark on this clone: Its cognate antigen is unknown.

Study-level results: Females made up more of the donors, who were largely white British, and clonal diversity may have come out too low.

The CDR3 is 17 amino acids. Germline-derived CDR1 and CDR2 are LGHDT and YNNKEL (reference sequence). V shed 0 bases and J shed 2 bases, with 17 bases lying between them. The sequencing here drew on peripheral blood, taken on day 0 of AZD1222 vaccination. The sequence was obtained from an adult in good health. The V and J genes are TRBV3-1 (or the pseudogene TRBV3-2) and TRBJ2-7; perhaps TRBD1 as D (5 bases). This CDR3 reads CASSQDRTSSFPYEQYF. The CDR3 nucleotides read TGTGCCAGCAGCCAAGACCGGACATCCTCGTTCCCCTACGAGCAGTACTTC.